The next 29 T cell receptor beta chains were all read from a single sample in a study of blood T cell repertoires in COVID-19. Data came from immunoSEQ multiplex PCR; TCRdb stores just in-frame clones and leaves some out. In the table there are some 350,000 clones, approximately 84% of which are singletons. Sample: PBMCs or T cells enriched from blood (not recorded which). The receptors come from a woman in her twenties or thirties who had recovered from COVID-19.

The rearrangement links TRBV27 to TRBJ2-1, with 12 nucleotides matching TRBD1. The CDR3 is 16 residues long. V dropped 2 bases and J dropped 9; count of bases not matched to a gene: 8. Germline lookup yields CDR1 MNHEY and CDR2 SMNVEV (reference sequence). CDR3 sequence: CASSLGGQGAKGEQFF. In DNA form, the CDR3 reads TGTGCCAGCAGTTTAGGGGGACAGGGGGCAAAAGGTGAGCAGTTCTTC.

This clone was observed once. J is TRBJ2-7 and V is TRBV7-8; 9 positions agree with TRBD1. The J segment lost 6 bases and the V segment lost 7 bases, leaving 19 bases of the junction unmatched. The germline V gene has CDR1 SGHVS and CDR2 FQNEAQ. This CDR3 comprises 17 residues. The CDR3 protein is CASIHVTGTGRLGEQYF. CDR3 nucleotides: TGTGCCAGCATACATGTCACCGGGACAGGGCGGCTTGGCGAGCAGTACTTC.

The V call is TRBV3-1 (or the pseudogene TRBV3-2), the J call TRBJ2-3; a weak D match, TRBD2 (5 bases). Trimming cost V 3 bases and J 4 bases, with 11 bases left between them. CDR1 LGHDT and CDR2 YNNKEL come from the germline V gene (reference sequence). The CDR3 runs 14 residues. The CDR3 is CASSQSSRADTQYF. CDR3 nucleotides: TGTGCCAGCAGCCAGTCTAGCCGTGCAGATACGCAGTATTTT.

The chain recombines TRBV28 with TRBJ1-3, with unresolved D. V gave up 5 bases and J gave up 4 bases, with 18 bases separating them. Germline assignment: CDR1 MDHEN and CDR2 SYDVKM. The CDR3 consists of 16 residues. CDR3 in amino acids: CASSPPKGGSGNTIYF. The CDR3 DNA reads TGTGCCAGCAGTCCCCCAAAGGGAGGATCAGGAAACACCATATATTTT.

The chain combines TRBV9 with TRBJ2-3; TRBD2 aligns across 10 bases. CDR1 is SGDLS and CDR2 is YYNGEE in the germline V gene. The V gene end was trimmed by 4 bases and the J gene end by 1 base; junction bases not matched to a gene: 9. The length of the CDR3 is 17 residues. In DNA form, the CDR3 reads TGTGCCAGCAGCCCACCAACCGGACTAGCGGGCACAGATACGCAGTATTTT. It is translated as CASSPPTGLAGTDTQYF.

The rearrangement joins TRBV28 to TRBJ2-2; 16 positions match TRBD2. Per germline, CDR1 MDHEN and CDR2 SYDVKM. Trimming took 6 bases from V and 5 from J; bases not matched to a gene: 6. The CDR3 consists of 17 residues. This CDR3 is CASSQGLAGGETGELFF. CDR3 in DNA: TGTGCCAGCAGCCAGGGACTAGCGGGAGGGGAGACCGGGGAGCTGTTTTTT.

This clone came up a few times. The chain is built from TRBV29-1 and TRBJ1-2, with D uncertain. CDR1 SQVTM and CDR2 ANQGSEA come from the germline V gene. This CDR3 spans 15 amino acids. The V end was cut by 0 bases, the J end by 4 bases, with 15 bases between. The CDR3 bases are TGCAGCGTTGAAGATGGGCAACGGGAGCTCTATGGCTACACCTTC. It codes for CSVEDGQRELYGYTF.

The rearrangement uses TRBV3-1 (or the pseudogene TRBV3-2) and TRBJ1-2; D remains ambiguous. The germline CDR1 and CDR2 sequences are LGHDT and YNNKEL (reference sequence). This CDR3 spans 15 amino acids. V lost 1 base, J lost 4 bases, and 13 bases lay in between. The CDR3 here is CASSQVYSSFYGYTF. The CDR3 coding sequence is TGTGCCAGCAGCCAAGTCTACAGCTCTTTCTATGGCTACACCTTC.

This sequence joins TRBV5-4 and TRBJ1-1; D is undetermined. CDR3 size: 14 residues. Germline V gives CDR1 SGHNT, CDR2 YYREEE (reference sequence). The V gene lost 4 bases and the J gene lost 1 base, with 11 bases spanning the gap. The DNA of the CDR3 is TGTGCCAGCAGCCCTCCTTATAGGAACACTGAAGCTTTCTTT. It translates to CASSPPYRNTEAFF.

The V and J genes are TRBV28 and TRBJ2-7; maybe TRBD1 (7 bases). This CDR3 is 15 amino acids long. CDR1 is MDHEN, CDR2 SYDVKM, per germline. Trimming stripped 8 bases from V and 2 bases from J, with 19 bases between. The CDR3 is CASGPGAGGAYEQYF. As DNA, the CDR3 is TGTGCCAGCGGCCCGGGGGCAGGGGGAGCCTACGAGCAGTACTTC.

The V gene is TRBV29-1, the J gene TRBJ1-1; D gene ambiguous. This CDR3 is built from 14 residues. V was trimmed by 6 bases and J by 0 bases, leaving 14 bases between them. In germline, CDR1 is SQVTM, CDR2 ANQGSEA. CDR3 coding DNA: TGCAGCGTGACCGGAACAGAAATGAACACTGAAGCTTTCTTT. This encodes CSVTGTEMNTEAFF.

The J gene is TRBJ1-5, the V gene TRBV15, with D uncertain. CDR3 length: 16 amino acids. Germline CDR1 is LNHNV and CDR2 is YYDKDF (reference sequence). Trimming took 3 bases from V and 0 from J, leaving 12 bases between them. The CDR3 coding sequence is TGTGCCACCAGCAGGGCCATGAAAGTTAGCAATCAGCCCCAGCATTTT. Its protein product is CATSRAMKVSNQPQHF.

The chain is built from TRBV28 and TRBJ2-1, with TRBD2 matching 10 bases. The CDR3 contains 15 residues. Per germline, CDR1 MDHEN and CDR2 SYDVKM. After removal of 5 bases from V and 3 bases from J, the junction contained 4 bases not matched to a gene. CDR3 DNA: TGTGCCAGCAGTCTAGCGGGAGCCAACTACAATGAGCAGTTCTTC. Translated: CASSLAGANYNEQFF.

This chain connects TRBV7-8 to TRBJ2-7; 7 bases line up with TRBD1. The CDR3 extends over 14 amino acids. CDR1 is SGHVS, CDR2 FQNEAQ, per germline. V lost 3 bases to trimming and J lost 2 bases; unmatched junction nucleotides: 4. The CDR3 sequence is CASSFSGTAYEQYF. The CDR3 DNA sequence: TGTGCCAGCAGCTTTTCGGGGACAGCCTACGAGCAGTACTTC.

This chain links TRBV30 with TRBJ2-7; D is uncertain. The length of the CDR3 is 14 residues. The V and J ends lost 1 base and 0 bases respectively, with 10 bases between them. Germline lookup yields CDR1 GTSNPN and CDR2 SVGIG (reference sequence). The CDR3 coding sequence is TGTGCCTGGAGTGATGTAGCCAGCTCCTACGAGCAGTACTTC. It encodes CAWSDVASSYEQYF.

DNA for the CDR3: TGTGCCAGTAGCCCGGGAACTGAAGCTTTCTTT. Residues: CASSPGTEAFF. The chain is built from TRBV19 and TRBJ1-1; D is unresolved. Germline-derived CDR1 and CDR2 are LNHDA and SQIVND (reference sequence). The CDR3 sequence is 11 residues long. Trimming stripped 6 bases from V and 5 bases from J, with 7 bases between.

The chain is built from TRBV29-1 and TRBJ1-4, with 7 bases lining up with TRBD1. J gave up 8 bases and V 1 base, and 10 bases lay outside the gene matches. The germline gives CDR1 SQVTM, CDR2 ANQGSEA. This CDR3 contains 15 residues. The chain's CDR3 is CSVEAGGGAYEKLFF. The CDR3 DNA reads TGCAGCGTTGAAGCCGGAGGGGGCGCTTACGAAAAACTGTTTTTT.

The rearrangement uses TRBV18 and TRBJ1-6; 9 bases align to TRBD1. The V and J ends lost 4 bases and 9 bases, in that order; junction bases with no gene match: 7. CDR1 and CDR2 (germline): KGHSH, LQKENI. The CDR3 has 15 residues. The CDR3 is CASSQGTGLFSPLHF. In DNA, the CDR3 is TGTGCCAGCTCACAAGGGACAGGGCTCTTTTCACCCCTCCACTTT.

The CDR3 bases are TGCGCCAGCAGCTGGCGGGGGGACTACAATGAGCAGTTCTTC. It encodes CASSWRGDYNEQFF. V and J are TRBV5-1 and TRBJ2-1, with TRBD2 identical over 8 bases. V was pared by 3 bases and J by 3 bases, with 2 bases of the junction left unmatched. This CDR3 contains 14 residues. From germline, CDR1 is SGHRS and CDR2 YFSETQ.

This chain connects TRBV10-3 to TRBJ2-7; D might be TRBD1 (6 bases). Trimming stripped 6 bases from V and 2 bases from J, with 8 bases between. Germline V gene data show CDR1 as ENHRY and CDR2 as SYGVKD. CDR3 size: 12 residues. CDR3 protein: CAIRDSAYEQYF. The DNA for the CDR3 is TGTGCCATCAGGGACAGCGCCTACGAGCAGTACTTC.

J is TRBJ1-5 and V is TRBV7-2, with 11 bases identical to TRBD1. Germline V gives CDR1 SGHTA, CDR2 FQGNSA. The V gene end was trimmed by 2 bases and the J gene end by 6 bases; junction bases not matched to a gene: 6. The CDR3 sequence is 16 residues long. CDR3 DNA: TGTGCCAGCAGCTTATGGGACAGGGGGAATATTCAGCCCCAGCATTTT. Protein sequence: CASSLWDRGNIQPQHF.

Details on this clone: Since no conserved phenylalanine or tryptophan closes the CDR3, a read error is the likely cause. Because the CDR3's place on the DNA is in doubt, the DNA is left out and the CDR3 is given as listed by TCRdb. The chain carries TRBV21-1 and TRBJ2-7; the table's TRBD2 call for D was not verified on the DNA. TRBV21-1 has pseudogene status. The CDR3 extends over 14 residues, inclusive of both ends. The CDR3: CASSKVWLAGGREH.

The CDR3 DNA follows: TGTGCCAGCAGTGTAGGACAGGGCTATAATTCACCCCTCCACTTT. Its translation: CASSVGQGYNSPLHF. The chain combines TRBV25-1 with TRBJ1-6, with TRBD1 matching over 8 bases. V lost 4 bases, J lost 3 bases, and 2 bases stayed unmatched. CDR3 length: 15 residues. The germline V gene encodes CDR1 MGHDK and CDR2 SYGVNS.

This clone was seen only a few times. The rearrangement joins TRBV28 to TRBJ2-5, with TRBD1 matching over 7 bases. Germline values: CDR1 MDHEN, CDR2 SYDVKM. There are 13 residues in the CDR3. V trimming: 7 bases; J trimming: 4 bases; junction bases outside the gene matches: 6. Written as DNA, the CDR3 is TGTGCCAGCACCCAACAGGGGCCAGAGACCCAGTACTTC. This gives the protein CASTQQGPETQYF. Full variable domain (rest looked up from reference TRBV28 and TRBJ2-5): DVKVTQSSRYLVKRTGEKVFLECVQDMDHENMFWYRQDPGLGLRLIYFSYDVKMKEKGDIPEGYSVSREKKERFSLILESASTNQTSMYLCASTQQGPETQYFGPGTRLLVL.

V usage is TRBV14 and J usage is TRBJ1-5, with D possibly TRBD1 on 5 matching bases. Deletions cut 2 bases from V and 0 bases from J, with 11 bases between. CDR1 is SGHDN, CDR2 FVKESK, per germline. CDR3 length: 16 amino acids. CDR3 nucleotide sequence: TGTGCCAGCAGCCAACACGGACAACATAGCAATCAGCCCCAGCATTTT. Its protein is CASSQHGQHSNQPQHF. Full variable domain (remainder filled in from reference TRBV14 and TRBJ1-5): EAGVTQFPSHSVIEKGQTVTLRCDPISGHDNLYWYRRVMGKEIKFLLHFVKESKQDESGMPNNRFLAERTGGTYSTLKVQPAELEDSGVYFCASSQHGQHSNQPQHFGDGTRLSIL.

In regard to this clone: Different DNA sequences within this sample yield the same CDR3. V is TRBV19 and J is TRBJ1-5; unclear D gene. The germline CDR1 and CDR2 sequences are LNHDA and SQIVND (reference sequence). This CDR3 is built from 14 residues. V was cut by 7 bases and J by 0 bases, with 10 bases left in between. The CDR3, as DNA: TGTGCCAGTACGCGGGGTTATAGCAATCAGCCCCAGCATTTT. This translates into CASTRGYSNQPQHF.

This rearrangement joins TRBV28 to TRBJ1-4; 7 nucleotides line up with TRBD1. The CDR3 contains 16 residues. With V trimmed by 5 bases and J by 7 bases, 13 bases remained unmatched. Germline CDR1 MDHEN, CDR2 SYDVKM. In nucleotides, the CDR3 is TGTGCCAGCAGTCCGGGCAGGGGGAGGTTTGGTGAAAAACTGTTTTTT. The encoded protein is CASSPGRGRFGEKLFF.

The chain carries TRBV6-6 and TRBJ1-1; maybe TRBD1 (5 bases). Trimming shortened V by 10 bases and J by 6 bases, and 21 bases separated the two germline ends. Per the germline V gene, CDR1 is MNHNY and CDR2 is SVGAGI (reference sequence). The CDR3 has 14 residues. CDR3 sequence reads: CATKFGASYPEAFF. The CDR3 DNA reads TGTGCCACCAAATTTGGGGCGTCGTATCCTGAAGCTTTCTTT.

The chain couples TRBV5-5 to TRBJ2-1, with D hard to call. CDR3 size: 12 residues. Germline V CDR1 and CDR2: SGHKS, YYEKEE (reference sequence). V was clipped by 0 bases and J by 4 bases, with 2 bases between them. CDR3 nucleotides: TGTGCCAGCAGCTTGGTATACAATGAGCAGTTCTTC. It translates to CASSLVYNEQFF. The full variable domain, completed using reference TRBV5-5 and TRBJ2-1, is DAGVTQSPTHLIKTRGQQVTLRCSPISGHKSVSWYQQVLGQGPQFIFQYYEKEERGRGNFPDRFSARQFPNYSSELNVNALLLGDSALYLCASSLVYNEQFFGPGTRLTVL.